The 5 T cell receptor beta chains given below trace back to one sample, sequenced in a study of T-cell memory formation after mild COVID-19. TCRdb reprocessed the 5' RACE reads with MiXCR, giving one entry per CDR3 protein. The sample consists of hundreds of thousands of distinct CDR3 sequences, around a sixth of them appearing once. Sequencing was done on a sample of PBMCs or a T cell subset sorted from them (not recorded which). The receptors stem from a man between 18 and 29 years old who had mild COVID-19 (a few samples of this study predate the infection). Cell type and time point are not known.

V and J are TRBV7-9 and TRBJ2-3; TRBD2 is a possible D gene (5 bases). From germline, CDR1 is SEHNR and CDR2 FQNEAQ (reference sequence). The ends were cut back, 8 bases at V and 2 bases at J, with 14 bases in the middle. CDR3 size: 14 residues. CDR3 loop: CASGQPGSTDTQYF. Here the CDR3 DNA reads TGTGCCAGCGGTCAGCCGGGGTCCACAGATACGCAGTATTTT.

The chain couples TRBV20-1 to TRBJ1-2; D remains ambiguous. The CDR3 is made up of 12 amino acids. Per germline, CDR1 DFQATT and CDR2 SNEGSKA (reference sequence). V was clipped by 5 bases and J by 5 bases, with 12 bases between them. The CDR3: CSAPRLGYGYTF. The CDR3 region has the DNA TGCAGTGCTCCTCGATTGGGGTATGGCTACACCTTC.

Details on this clonotype: A junction end diverges from the germline sequence, so it may reflect a read error. V and J are TRBV2 and TRBJ1-2, with a weak D call TRBD1 (5 bases). The CDR3 sequence is 14 residues long. Germline lookup yields CDR1 SNHLY and CDR2 FYNNEI. The CDR3 spells CASRDRDPNSGYTF. The CDR3 nucleotides read TGTGCCAGCAGAGATAGGGACCCGAACTCTGGCTACACCTTC.

The chain is built from TRBV3-1 and TRBJ1-6, with a tentative D call TRBD1 (5 bases). Trimming stripped 9 bases from V and 7 bases from J, with 10 bases between. CDR3 length: 12 amino acids. Germline V gene sequence: CDR1 LGHDT, CDR2 YNNKEL (reference sequence). Here the CDR3 reads CASGQLNSPLHF. The DNA of the CDR3 is TGTGCCAGTGGACAACTGAATTCACCCCTCCACTTT.

The chain couples TRBV29-1 to TRBJ2-7, with D uncertain. Trimming shortened V by 4 bases and J by 5 bases, and 15 bases separated the two germline ends. The CDR3 extends over 13 amino acids. CDR1 is SQVTM and CDR2 is ANQGSEA in the germline V gene. The CDR3 protein is CSVVWTAGHEQYF. The CDR3 nucleotides are TGCAGCGTTGTATGGACCGCTGGGCACGAGCAGTACTTC.